These 24 T cell receptor beta chains were sequenced from one sample in a study of blood T cell repertoires in COVID-19. Sequencing was performed with immunoSEQ multiplex PCR; in TCRdb, only in-frame clones are kept and a portion is missing. Counted here are nearly 90,000 clones, 88% occurring once; the ten biggest clones make up over 8.5%. Sequencing input: peripheral blood. These receptor sequences come from a man aged 80 or over with acute or convalescent COVID-19.

The chain joins TRBV4-2 to TRBJ2-1; 8 positions match TRBD1. V dropped 0 bases and J dropped 4; count of bases not matched to a gene: 14. The CDR3 sequence is 19 residues long. CDR1 and CDR2 (germline): LGHNA, YNFKEQ. CDR3: CASSQDHPRGTGAYNEQFF. DNA for the CDR3: TGTGCCAGCAGCCAAGATCACCCGCGCGGGACAGGAGCATACAATGAGCAGTTCTTC.

The J gene is TRBJ2-1, the V gene TRBV9; 11 bases map to TRBD1. Germline loops: CDR1 SGDLS, CDR2 YYNGEE. V trimming: 3 bases; J trimming: 7 bases; junction bases outside the gene matches: 6. This CDR3 spans 15 amino acids. The DNA of the CDR3 is TGTGCCAGCAGCGCTGGACAGGGGGCAGCAAATGAGCAGTTCTTC. Its translation is CASSAGQGAANEQFF. The variable domain in full, with the rest retrieved from reference TRBV9 and TRBJ2-1, is DSGVTQTPKHLITATGQRVTLRCSPRSGDLSVYWYQQSLDQGLQFLIQYYNGEERAKGNILERFSAQQFPDLHSELNLSSLELGDSALYFCASSAGQGAANEQFFGPGTRLTVL.

This chain connects TRBV7-9 to TRBJ2-1; D ambiguous. Germline V gives CDR1 SEHNR, CDR2 FQNEAQ (reference sequence). This CDR3 is 12 amino acids long. Trimming removed 8 bases from V and 5 bases from J, with 10 bases in between. The CDR3 DNA sequence: TGTGCCAGCCGACGGAGCGACAATGAGCAGTTCTTC. Its translation is CASRRSDNEQFF.

The chain employs TRBV6-5 and TRBJ2-7; 7 nucleotides line up with TRBD1. CDR3 length: 14 amino acids. The germline CDR1 and CDR2 sequences are MNHEY and SVGAGI. Trimming cost V 8 bases and J 3 bases; bases outside gene matches: 10. CDR3 sequence reads: CASLKEAGGYEQYF. The DNA for the CDR3 is TGTGCCAGCCTCAAGGAGGCAGGGGGCTACGAGCAGTACTTC.

This chain links TRBV28 with TRBJ1-2; 7 positions agree with TRBD1. V lost 6 bases, J lost 2 bases, and 6 bases stayed unmatched. Germline assignment: CDR1 MDHEN and CDR2 SYDVKM. The CDR3 sequence is 14 residues long. CDR3 in DNA: TGTGCCAGCAGGGTGACAGGGTCCAACTATGGCTACACCTTC. Amino acids: CASRVTGSNYGYTF.

The chain joins TRBV2 to TRBJ1-4; D is unclear. Germline V gene sequence: CDR1 SNHLY, CDR2 FYNNEI. V shed 4 bases and J shed 0 bases, with 9 bases lying between them. This CDR3 is 15 amino acids long. The CDR3 region has the DNA TGTGCCAGCAGTGTTCGGTCCGCAACTAATGAAAAACTGTTTTTT. Translation: CASSVRSATNEKLFF.

The V gene is TRBV7-6, the J gene TRBJ1-6; D might be TRBD1 (5 bases). The CDR3 contains 15 residues. CDR1 SGHVS and CDR2 FNYEAQ come from the germline V gene. Trimming left V 6 bases short and J 8 bases short, with 17 bases between. CDR3 sequence (DNA): TGTGCCAGCAGTCGAAGCTCACAGGCTGATTCACCCCTCCACTTT. This translates into CASSRSSQADSPLHF.

This rearrangement joins TRBV6-2 or TRBV6-3 to TRBJ1-5; tentatively, D is TRBD1 (6 bases). This CDR3 has 17 residues. Trimming shortened V by 5 bases and J by 5 bases, and 22 bases separated the two germline ends. The germline V gene encodes CDR1 MNHEY and CDR2 SVGEGT. CDR3: CASSQRGSGGLHQPQHF. Written as DNA, the CDR3 is TGTGCCAGCAGTCAGCGGGGATCTGGGGGCCTGCATCAGCCCCAGCATTTT.

The chain employs TRBV18 and TRBJ2-2, with a possible D match to TRBD1 (6 bases). The CDR3 contains 15 residues. CDR1 and CDR2 from the germline V gene are KGHSH and LQKENI. V lost 3 bases and J 6 bases, leaving 14 bases between the germline ends. The CDR3 region is CASSPLDSAAGELFF. The CDR3 DNA reads TGTGCCAGCTCACCCTTGGACAGTGCGGCCGGGGAGCTGTTTTTT.

The DNA for the CDR3 is TGTGCCAGCAGGTTAACAGGGCCGGCACCCCTCCACTTT. This sequence encodes CASRLTGPAPLHF. The chain recombines TRBV6-5 with TRBJ1-6, with D perhaps TRBD1 (6 bases). V was pared by 6 bases and J by 11 bases, with 14 bases between. Germline CDR1 MNHEY, CDR2 SVGAGI. The CDR3 loop spans 13 amino acids.

The chain has TRBV5-1 and TRBJ1-6, with TRBD1 matching over 9 bases. Trimming took 0 bases from V and 7 from J; bases not matched to a gene: 5. Germline V gives CDR1 SGHRS, CDR2 YFSETQ. The CDR3 runs 16 residues. CDR3 in DNA: TGCGCCAGCAGCTTGGCCCCGGGACAGGGCAATTCACCCCTCCACTTT. Its translation: CASSLAPGQGNSPLHF.

This clone was found a few times. This chain links TRBV5-4 with TRBJ2-3; 8 bases line up with TRBD2. The length of the CDR3 is 17 residues. Germline V gene sequence: CDR1 SGHNT, CDR2 YYREEE (reference sequence). V trimming: 3 bases; J trimming: 5 bases; junction bases outside the gene matches: 14. The CDR3 loop is CASSSGGQGLGGDTQYF. CDR3 coding DNA: TGTGCCAGCAGCTCGGGGGGCCAGGGACTAGGAGGAGATACGCAGTATTTT.

This chain links TRBV7-2 with TRBJ1-1; TRBD1 agrees at 7 bases. After removal of 5 bases from V and 0 bases from J, the junction contained 3 bases not matched to a gene. This CDR3 comprises 14 residues. Per the germline V gene, CDR1 is SGHTA and CDR2 is FQGNSA. This chain's CDR3 is CASSRDSLNTEAFF. CDR3 nucleotides: TGTGCCAGCAGCCGGGACAGTCTGAACACTGAAGCTTTCTTT.

The chain couples TRBV6-5 to TRBJ1-1, with D uncertain. CDR1 and CDR2 (germline): MNHEY, SVGAGI. V was cut by 2 bases and J by 3 bases, with 7 bases left in between. The CDR3 extends over 13 amino acids. The CDR3 nucleotides are TGTGCCAGCAGTTACCGGGGTCACACTGAAGCTTTCTTT. Amino acid sequence: CASSYRGHTEAFF.

This clone appeared once. This chain links TRBV5-8 with TRBJ1-4, with a tentative D call TRBD1 (6 bases). CDR3 length: 14 residues. Per germline, CDR1 SGHTS and CDR2 YDEGEE. Trimming removed 2 bases from V and 4 bases from J, with 9 bases in between. The CDR3 loop is CASSLGQLNEKLFF. CDR3 nucleotide sequence: TGTGCCAGCAGCTTAGGACAGCTTAATGAAAAACTGTTTTTT.

The V call is TRBV10-3, the J call TRBJ1-2; 9 nucleotides agree with TRBD1. The germline V gene has CDR1 ENHRY and CDR2 SYGVKD. The CDR3 length is 15 residues. With V trimmed by 3 bases and J by 5 bases, 7 bases remained unmatched. The CDR3 spells CAISESGQGGYGYTF. In DNA form, the CDR3 reads TGTGCCATCAGTGAATCGGGACAGGGAGGATATGGCTACACCTTC.

The chain is built from TRBV2 and TRBJ1-2; 7 bases map to TRBD1. Germline V gives CDR1 SNHLY, CDR2 FYNNEI. This CDR3 is built from 14 residues. With 2 bases clipped from V and 7 bases from J, the junction kept 7 bases outside the gene matches. CDR3 sequence reads: CASSESDRASGYTF. The CDR3 bases are TGTGCCAGCAGTGAATCTGACAGGGCGAGTGGCTACACCTTC.

The DNA of the CDR3 is TGTGCCAGCAGCTTAGTTCAGGACACTGAAGCTTTCTTT. Protein: CASSLVQDTEAFF. The rearrangement joins TRBV7-9 to TRBJ1-1; no firm D call. Trimming stripped 1 base from V and 3 bases from J, with 6 bases between. CDR1 and CDR2 from the germline V gene are SEHNR and FQNEAQ (reference sequence). There are 13 residues in the CDR3.

The chain is built from TRBV3-1 (or the pseudogene TRBV3-2) and TRBJ1-4; no reliable D call. The CDR3 runs 14 residues. The V gene's germline CDR1 is LGHDT and CDR2 YNNKEL (reference sequence). V lost 7 bases and J lost 9, with 18 bases in between. The CDR3 region has the DNA TGTGCCAGCACCACTGGTCCGCTCGGTCAAAAACTGTTTTTT. It yields the protein CASTTGPLGQKLFF.

V usage is TRBV27 and J usage is TRBJ1-2, with 10 nucleotides matching TRBD1. Germline trimming cut 6 bases from V and 7 bases from J; bases unmatched to any gene: 8. CDR1 MNHEY and CDR2 SMNVEV come from the germline V gene (reference sequence). CDR3 length: 14 amino acids. In DNA, the CDR3 is TGTGCCAGCAGGGACGTGACAGGGGGCTCTGGCTACACCTTC. Translation gives CASRDVTGGSGYTF.

This chain links TRBV5-1 with TRBJ1-4; 10 bases are a match to TRBD1. J gave up 7 bases and V 3 bases, and 9 bases lay outside the gene matches. The CDR3 has 16 amino acids. The germline V gene encodes CDR1 SGHRS and CDR2 YFSETQ. DNA of the CDR3: TGCGCCAGCAGCTGGACCGGGACAGGGGAGGGTGAAAAACTGTTTTTT. Protein: CASSWTGTGEGEKLFF.

The genes are TRBV10-3 and TRBJ2-5; 11 bases align to TRBD2. Germline loops: CDR1 ENHRY, CDR2 SYGVKD. Germline trimming cut 6 bases from V and 1 base from J; bases unmatched to any gene: 1. The CDR3 is 14 residues long. The chain's CDR3 is CAIRTSGTQETQYF. In DNA, the CDR3 is TGTGCCATCAGGACTAGCGGGACCCAAGAGACCCAGTACTTC.

V is TRBV11-2 and J is TRBJ1-1; the match to TRBD1 covers 11 bases. Germline values: CDR1 SGHAT, CDR2 FQNNGV. The junction had 1 base not matched to a gene; V was cut back by 5 bases and J by 2 bases. This CDR3 spans 14 amino acids. The CDR3 nucleotides are TGTGCCAGCAGCGGACAGGGGGCCAACACTGAAGCTTTCTTT. Amino acid sequence: CASSGQGANTEAFF.

The rearrangement links TRBV9 to TRBJ1-2; weak D call: TRBD1 (5 bases). CDR1 and CDR2 (germline): SGDLS, YYNGEE. The CDR3 has 15 amino acids. Trimming pared 4 bases from V and 2 bases from J, leaving 15 bases between. CDR3 sequence reads: CASSSLGQGNYGYTF. In DNA form, the CDR3 reads TGTGCCAGCAGCTCCCTCGGGCAGGGCAACTATGGCTACACCTTC.